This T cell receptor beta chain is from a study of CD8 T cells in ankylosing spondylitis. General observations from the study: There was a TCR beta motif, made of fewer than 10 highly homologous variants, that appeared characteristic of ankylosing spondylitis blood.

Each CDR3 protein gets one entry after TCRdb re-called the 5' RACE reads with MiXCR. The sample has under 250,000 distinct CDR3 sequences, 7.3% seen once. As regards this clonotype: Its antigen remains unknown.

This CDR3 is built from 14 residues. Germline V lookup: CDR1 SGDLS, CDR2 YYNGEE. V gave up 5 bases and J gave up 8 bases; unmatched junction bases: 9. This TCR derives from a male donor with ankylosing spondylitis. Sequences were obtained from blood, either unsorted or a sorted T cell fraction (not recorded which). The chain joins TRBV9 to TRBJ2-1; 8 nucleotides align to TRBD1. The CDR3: CASSGRTGLHEQFF. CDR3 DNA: TGTGCCAGCAGTGGCCGGACAGGGTTGCATGAGCAGTTCTTC.